This TCR beta chain was found in a study of T cell clonality in common variable immunodeficiency. This clone has only a few counts. Its matching antigen is unknown. The CDR3 extends 3 residues past the end of the read, so its final part is completed from the germline J gene. The V gene's germline CDR1 is SGHRS and CDR2 YFSETQ. CDR3 size: 15 residues. V lost 2 bases to trimming and J lost 2 bases, with 11 bases between them. General study points: CVID subjects had higher TCRbeta clonality than healthy controls, most marked in about a third. Shared TCRbeta clones were fewer between CVID subjects than controls.

The data were produced by immunoSEQ multiplex PCR, yet TCRdb's version contains in-frame clones alone and is incomplete. There are around 52,000 clones in the sample, none observed a single time. Caucasian heritage predominated among both patients and controls. Each donor provided about 5 to 8.5 ml of heparinized whole blood. The genes are TRBV5-1 and TRBJ2-1; no reliable D call. The sample taken for sequencing was peripheral blood mononuclear cells. The sequence came from a person between 18 and 75 years old in good health. The CDR3 bases that were read are TGCGCCAGCAGCTTCCAGGATCGCGCCTACAATGAG. Translated: CASSFQDRAYNE. The full CDR3 reads CASSFQDRAYNEQFF.